This record looks at one T cell receptor (beta chain) sequence and its context. Its specificity is not known. Sequencing of DNA taken from cultured CD4+ T cells relied on the Oncomine TCR Beta short-read assay. One entry per CDR3 protein, called by TCRdb with MiXCR from the PCR reads. The sample records nearly 5,500 distinct CDR3 sequences, more than 35% being singletons. Indicated treatment: roughly 11-day PBMC culture with coronavirus spike peptide pools or control peptides (ViraFEST assay). ViraFEST stimulated the growth of antigen-specific T cells using peptide pools and subsequently profiled their TCRs by sequencing. Trimming cost V 4 bases and J 6 bases; bases outside gene matches: 12. The CDR3 length is 16 residues. CDR1 is SGHAT and CDR2 is FQNNGV in the germline V gene. The source of the sample is a study of vaccination and CD4 T cells after COVID-19. Background on the study: As their vaccination, participants received two doses of either BNT162b2 or mRNA-1273 vaccine. Post-vaccine sample collection happened at a median of approximately 10 weeks after dose two, ranging 14 to 241.

The TCR originated in a human donor who had recovered from COVID-19. The sequencing sample was made of CD4+ T cells from blood, cultured in vitro. The chain has TRBV11-2 and TRBJ2-1, with 7 bases aligning to TRBD2. The CDR3 DNA reads as TGTGCCAGCAGCTCCCAGCCGGGGATAGCGGGCAATGAGCAGTTCTTC. It translates to CASSSQPGIAGNEQFF. Full variable domain (rest looked up from reference TRBV11-2 and TRBJ2-1): EAGVAQSPRYKIIEKRQSVAFWCNPISGHATLYWYQQILGQGPKLLIQFQNNGVVDDSQLPKDRFSAERLKGVDSTLKIQPAKLEDSAVYLCASSSQPGIAGNEQFFGPGTRLTVL.